Detailed here is one T cell receptor beta chain. Time point described: after neoadjuvant nivolumab, at surgical resection. The data originate from a study of neoadjuvant anti-PD-1 for oral cavity cancer. TCRdb's copy holds only in-frame clones and misses some; the assay was immunoSEQ multiplex PCR. The sample carries about 13,000 clones, approximately 67% recorded once. The V gene lost 1 base and the J gene lost 4 bases, with 11 bases spanning the gap. The germline V gene encodes CDR1 GTSNPN and CDR2 SVGIG (reference sequence). This CDR3 is 14 amino acids long. The sequence was obtained from a person between 40 and 79 years old with oral cavity squamous cell carcinoma. This sequence joins TRBV30 and TRBJ1-3, with a weak D call TRBD1 (5 bases). This material consisted of PBMCs, taken after nivolumab (anti-PD-1) treatment. The DNA for the CDR3 is TGTGCCTGGAGTGGCGGGGGAGGCGGAAACACCATATATTTT. Its protein is CAWSGGGGGNTIYF.